The 25 T cell receptor beta chains given below trace back to one sample, sequenced in a study of blood T cell repertoires in COVID-19 (dated by TCRdb to about 2020). The method behind the library was the immunoSEQ multiplex PCR assay. TCRdb limited this immuneACCESS table to in-frame rearrangements with V and J called. A share of clones is missing; checked studies link under half to unresolved V genes, and the rest is unexplained. The sample yields 360,000 or so clones; around nine tenths were counted once. Less than 5% of the sample belongs to the ten largest clones. The specimen sequenced was peripheral blood. All receptors derive from an older woman with COVID-19, enrolled during active disease.

The chain is built from TRBV4-2 and TRBJ1-2; D is perhaps TRBD1 (5 bases). Germline V gene data show CDR1 as LGHNA and CDR2 as YNFKEQ. CDR3 size: 17 residues. V gave up 1 base and J gave up 4 bases, with 19 bases separating them. The CDR3: CASSQAAGGGRTYGYTF. For the CDR3, the DNA is TGTGCCAGCAGCCAAGCGGCGGGGGGAGGGAGAACCTATGGCTACACCTTC.

The chain recombines TRBV4-1 with TRBJ1-2, with 10 positions matching TRBD1. The CDR3 totals 17 residues. V trimming: 1 base; J trimming: 5 bases; junction bases outside the gene matches: 10. Germline CDR1 is MGHRA and CDR2 is YSYEKL. Here the CDR3 DNA reads TGCGCCAGCAGCCAAGCCTCCTCGACAGGGGGCGGGTATGGCTACACCTTC. Translated: CASSQASSTGGGYGYTF.

As for this clone: The same CDR3 arises from other DNA sequences in this sample as well. The chain has TRBV5-1 and TRBJ1-4; a possible D gene is TRBD1 (6 bases). The V gene lost 3 bases and the J gene lost 5 bases, with 8 bases spanning the gap. The CDR3 is 13 residues long. Germline CDR1 SGHRS, CDR2 YFSETQ. CDR3 loop: CASSSQGNEKLFF. CDR3 DNA: TGCGCCAGCAGCTCCCAGGGGAATGAAAAACTGTTTTTT.

The chain links TRBV20-1 to TRBJ2-3; 7 bases agree with TRBD2. The junction had 8 bases not matched to a gene; V was cut back by 3 bases and J by 2 bases. Germline V gene sequence: CDR1 DFQATT, CDR2 SNEGSKA (reference sequence). The CDR3 sequence is 15 residues long. In DNA form, the CDR3 reads TGCAGTGCTAGTTCCAGCGGGGCTTTCACAGATACGCAGTATTTT. Translation: CSASSSGAFTDTQYF.

The chain carries TRBV9 and TRBJ2-1; TRBD2 aligns across 10 bases. After removal of 3 bases from V and 7 bases from J, the junction contained 7 bases not matched to a gene. CDR3 length: 15 residues. Germline CDR1 is SGDLS and CDR2 is YYNGEE. The CDR3 coding sequence is TGTGCCAGCAGCGCCTCTAGCGGGGGAATGAATGAGCAGTTCTTC. This gives the protein CASSASSGGMNEQFF. Complete variable domain (other parts from reference TRBV9 and TRBJ2-1): DSGVTQTPKHLITATGQRVTLRCSPRSGDLSVYWYQQSLDQGLQFLIQYYNGEERAKGNILERFSAQQFPDLHSELNLSSLELGDSALYFCASSASSGGMNEQFFGPGTRLTVL.

V and J are TRBV2 and TRBJ2-1, with unresolved D. The CDR3 covers 13 residues. The V gene lost 7 bases and the J gene lost 0 bases, with 7 bases spanning the gap. Germline-derived CDR1 and CDR2 are SNHLY and FYNNEI. The CDR3 DNA is TGTGCCAGCATAAGTAGCTCCTACAATGAGCAGTTCTTC. Its translation is CASISSSYNEQFF.

The chain links TRBV28 to TRBJ1-5; TRBD1 is a possible D gene (5 bases). The V gene's germline CDR1 is MDHEN and CDR2 SYDVKM. V lost 1 base, J lost 6 bases, and 16 bases lay in between. CDR3 size: 16 residues. CDR3 sequence: CASSLLGGISSQPQHF. In DNA form, the CDR3 reads TGTGCCAGCAGTTTATTGGGGGGGATTTCTTCTCAGCCCCAGCATTTT.

The V call is TRBV5-1, the J call TRBJ2-1; 11 nucleotides line up with TRBD2. The CDR3 is 15 amino acids. V shed 3 bases and J 4 bases; nucleotides not matched to a gene: 3. Germline CDR1 reads SGHRS; CDR2 reads YFSETQ. The CDR3 spells CASSSSGGTYNEQFF. As DNA, the CDR3 is TGCGCCAGCAGCTCTAGCGGGGGGACATACAATGAGCAGTTCTTC.

The V call is TRBV11-3, the J call TRBJ1-1; possible D gene TRBD1, 6 bases. Germline-derived CDR1 and CDR2 are SGHNT and YENEEA. Trimming removed 5 bases from V and 7 bases from J, with 20 bases in between. The CDR3 extends over 15 amino acids. As DNA, the CDR3 is TGTGCCAGCAGCCCAGGCGCGGGGGCGGATGGTGAAGCTTTCTTT. Protein sequence: CASSPGAGADGEAFF.

This chain connects TRBV14 to TRBJ1-1; tentative D call: TRBD1 (5 bases). V shed 0 bases and J shed 0 bases, with 8 bases lying between them. This CDR3 is 15 amino acids long. The germline V gene encodes CDR1 SGHDN and CDR2 FVKESK. The CDR3 DNA reads as TGTGCCAGCAGCCAAGACCCAGGGATGAACACTGAAGCTTTCTTT. Protein product: CASSQDPGMNTEAFF.

Written as DNA, the CDR3 is TGTGCCAGTGCAGGACTAGCGGATACGCAGTATTTT. Encoded protein: CASAGLADTQYF. The chain employs TRBV19 and TRBJ2-3; 9 positions agree with TRBD2. Trimming cost V 8 bases and J 6 bases; bases outside gene matches: 3. CDR1 and CDR2 (germline): LNHDA, SQIVND (reference sequence). This CDR3 region has 12 residues.

The chain employs TRBV5-4 and TRBJ2-2, with 8 bases fitting TRBD1. Per germline, CDR1 SGHNT and CDR2 YYREEE (reference sequence). The CDR3 is 16 amino acids. The junction had 10 bases not matched to a gene; V was cut back by 3 bases and J by 6 bases. CDR3: CASSSKLGTGAGELFF. CDR3 nucleotides: TGTGCCAGCAGCTCTAAACTCGGGACAGGTGCCGGGGAGCTGTTTTTT.

Concerning this clone: This same CDR3 is encoded by further DNA sequences in the sample. The chain carries TRBV12-3 or TRBV12-4 and TRBJ2-2; maybe TRBD1 (6 bases). This CDR3 region has 12 residues. Deletions cut 5 bases from V and 5 bases from J, with 6 bases between. Here the CDR3 DNA reads TGTGCCAGCAGTCAGGGGACCGGGGAGCTGTTTTTT. This sequence encodes CASSQGTGELFF.

J is TRBJ1-1 and V is TRBV6-1; a weak D match, TRBD1 (5 bases). Trimming cost V 2 bases and J 3 bases, with 10 bases left between them. The CDR3 runs to 14 residues. CDR1 is MNHNS and CDR2 is SASEGT in the germline V gene. The CDR3 coding sequence is TGTGCCAGCAGTGAAATGGGGGGATACACTGAAGCTTTCTTT. It encodes CASSEMGGYTEAFF.

The CDR3 here is CASGRRTREKETQYF. DNA of the CDR3: TGTGCCAGCGGGCGTAGGACTAGAGAAAAAGAGACCCAGTACTTC. The gene calls are TRBV27 and TRBJ2-5; 7 positions agree with TRBD2. Germline values: CDR1 MNHEY, CDR2 SMNVEV (reference sequence). After removal of 8 bases from V and 3 bases from J, the junction contained 12 bases not matched to a gene. There are 15 residues in the CDR3.

V gene TRBV29-1 combines with J gene TRBJ1-2; D remains unclear. From germline, CDR1 is SQVTM and CDR2 ANQGSEA. The CDR3 totals 14 residues. The ends were cut back, 7 bases at V and 1 base at J, with 16 bases in the middle. CDR3 loop: CSAGGEASNYGYTF. Written as DNA, the CDR3 is TGCAGCGCCGGAGGAGAAGCTAGTAACTATGGCTACACCTTC.

The CDR3 sequence is CASSSLPNTEAFF. The CDR3 nucleotides read TGTGCCAGCAGTAGCTTACCGAACACTGAAGCTTTCTTT. V is TRBV6-4 and J is TRBJ1-1; D remains ambiguous. This CDR3 is 13 amino acids long. Germline CDR1 is MRHNA and CDR2 is SNTAGT. The V gene lost 5 bases and the J gene lost 1 base, with 8 bases spanning the gap.

The chain recombines TRBV28 with TRBJ1-2; TRBD1 matches 7 bases. The germline V gene encodes CDR1 MDHEN and CDR2 SYDVKM. V trimming: 5 bases; J trimming: 8 bases; junction bases outside the gene matches: 11. The CDR3 is made up of 14 amino acids. CDR3 sequence reads: CASSPTGHRGGYTF. The DNA of the CDR3 is TGTGCCAGCAGTCCGACAGGGCATCGAGGGGGCTACACCTTC.

The chain is built from TRBV12-1 and TRBJ1-6. TRBV12-1 is a known pseudogene. The CDR3 runs 17 residues. DNA of the CDR3: TGTGCCAGCAGCTTTGCTCAACGCCGGGAGCTCGGTTCACCCCTCCACTTT. It yields the protein CASSFAQRRELGSPLHF.

This chain connects TRBV10-2 to TRBJ2-1; the D gene is possibly TRBD1 (5 bases). The CDR3 spans 15 residues. Deletions cut 3 bases from V and 2 bases from J, with 11 bases between. Germline lookup yields CDR1 WSHSY and CDR2 SAAADI. The CDR3 DNA reads TGCGCCAGCAGTGATCAGGGATTAGCCTACAATGAGCAGTTCTTC. Translation: CASSDQGLAYNEQFF.

This clone was picked up one time. The CDR3 region has the DNA TGTGCCAGCAGTCTTTCGGGACACCCTATGGTCTACGAGCAGTACTTC. Translating gives CASSLSGHPMVYEQYF. This sequence joins TRBV27 and TRBJ2-7, with TRBD1 as a possible D gene (6 bases). This CDR3 comprises 16 residues. CDR1 is MNHEY and CDR2 is SMNVEV in the germline V gene (reference sequence). V was shortened by 5 bases and J by 3 bases, with 20 bases between the two germline ends.

This chain uses TRBV11-2 with TRBJ1-3, with 7 bases aligning to TRBD1. V lost 1 base, J lost 5 bases, and 11 bases stayed unmatched. The CDR3 contains 17 residues. Germline assignment: CDR1 SGHAT and CDR2 FQNNGV. CDR3 protein: CASSLVIAGGRRNTIYF. In nucleotides, the CDR3 is TGTGCCAGCAGCTTAGTGATCGCAGGGGGTAGGCGAAACACCATATATTTT.

For this clone: Within the sample, other DNA sequences also encode this same CDR3. DNA of the CDR3: TGCGCCAGCAGCCAAGAGGGGGGATGGGGCTACACCTTC. This sequence encodes CASSQEGGWGYTF. The chain is built from TRBV4-1 and TRBJ1-2; D may be TRBD1 (5 bases). CDR1 MGHRA and CDR2 YSYEKL come from the germline V gene. CDR3 length: 13 amino acids. Trimming removed 0 bases at V and 8 bases at J, with 10 bases between.

This sequence joins TRBV5-6 and TRBJ2-1; weak D call: TRBD2 (6 bases). This CDR3 contains 15 residues. Trimming left V 4 bases short and J 2 bases short, with 13 bases between. The germline V gene encodes CDR1 SGHDT and CDR2 YYEEEE. The CDR3 sequence: CASSRIADTYNEQFF. CDR3 sequence (DNA): TGTGCCAGCAGCAGAATAGCGGATACCTACAATGAGCAGTTCTTC.

V and J are TRBV6-2 or TRBV6-3 and TRBJ2-1; D is possibly TRBD2 (6 bases). The CDR3 is 16 residues long. V dropped 6 bases and J dropped 2 bases, with 17 bases sitting between them. Germline CDR1 and CDR2: MNHEY and SVGEGT. The CDR3 protein is CASSTPGQRAYNEQFF. DNA of the CDR3: TGTGCCAGCAGCACCCCGGGGCAGCGGGCCTACAATGAGCAGTTCTTC.